The T cell receptor beta chain under discussion was sequenced for a study of CD8+ T cells in alopecia areata. Overall study context: For the treated group, dosing was oral tofacitinib at 5 to 10 mg twice daily. Scalp area affected, as a percentage, set the severity score of treated patients.

The trim removed 4 bases at V and 6 bases at J, leaving 6 bases unmatched. This CDR3 has 14 amino acids. Per the germline V gene, CDR1 is KGHSH and CDR2 is LQKENI. As to this clone: Its antigen is as yet unknown.

Investigators isolated RNA and reverse transcribed it into cDNA to act as the sequencing template. Using immunoSEQ multiplex PCR, the repertoire was profiled, and TCRdb retains in-frame clones only, with some absent. The sample consists of roughly 99,000 clones, roughly 89% of them appearing once. The treatment here: oral pan-JAK inhibitor, 5-10 mg twice daily. In alopecia areata patients, both lesional scalp punch biopsies and peripheral blood were collected. Study-level findings and limits: Tofacitinib produced a significant decrease in scalp clonality and in expanded CD8+ clones among the top 100.

The starting material was CD8+ T cells sorted from blood, obtained at week 24, from a patient treated with tofacitinib. The sequence was obtained from a human donor with alopecia areata. The chain links TRBV18 to TRBJ2-3; TRBD2 agrees at 8 bases. CDR3 DNA: TGTGCCAGCTCACGAGCGGGGGTGCGGGATACGCAGTATTTT. This translates into CASSRAGVRDTQYF.